One sample yielded the 21 T cell receptor beta chains listed below, sequenced in a study of shared clonotypes between healthy human individuals. Clones were sequenced by immunoSEQ multiplex PCR, and TCRdb holds only the in-frame ones, with some missing. The sample shows about 2.3 million clones, approximately 90% of them seen only once. Material: naive CD4+ T cells from PBMCs. Subset meaning: CD45RA+ positively selected. These receptors originate from a man between 18 and 29 years old in good health. Some clones in this sample may be carry-over from other donors' samples.

V and J are TRBV28 and TRBJ2-3, with 14 bases identical to TRBD2. The CDR3 length is 16 residues. Germline lookup yields CDR1 MDHEN and CDR2 SYDVKM. V was pared by 5 bases and J by 3 bases, with 4 bases of the junction left unmatched. CDR3 DNA sequence: TGTGCCAGCAGTAAGGGACTAGCGGGAGTTACAGATACGCAGTATTTT. It encodes CASSKGLAGVTDTQYF.

This clone was counted a single time. CDR3 sequence (DNA): TGTGCCAGCAGCTCCGGGACTAGCGGGGTCTATGAGCAGTTCTTC. It specifies CASSSGTSGVYEQFF. The V call is TRBV7-6, the J call TRBJ2-1; 13 positions match TRBD2. Germline V CDR1 and CDR2: SGHVS, FNYEAQ. The V segment lost 4 bases and the J segment 8 bases; nucleotides outside the gene matches: 5. This CDR3 region has 15 residues.

This chain links TRBV21-1 with TRBJ2-1; whether TRBD2, the table's D call, matches the DNA was not checked. TRBV21-1 is tagged as a pseudogene. The CDR3 is 20 amino acids. In nucleotides, the CDR3 is TGTGCCAGCAGCAAATGGGACCCCTTGGGGCTAGCGGGAGCCTCGGCTGAGCAGTTCTTC. Translation gives CASSKWDPLGLAGASAEQFF.

The chain combines TRBV9 with TRBJ1-3, with no clear D. The CDR3 has 17 amino acids. The germline CDR1 and CDR2 sequences are SGDLS and YYNGEE. With 4 bases removed from V and 1 base from J, the gap between germline ends came to 18 bases. The CDR3 sequence: CASSTRADSISGNTIYF. CDR3 DNA: TGTGCCAGCAGCACCCGGGCCGACTCTATTTCTGGAAACACCATATATTTT.

The chain combines TRBV19 with TRBJ2-1; 7 bases agree with TRBD1. V gave up 10 bases and J gave up 8 bases; unmatched junction bases: 8. Germline V gene sequence: CDR1 LNHDA, CDR2 SQIVND (reference sequence). The length of the CDR3 is 12 residues. CDR3 sequence reads: CAIYPGGHEQFF. The CDR3 DNA follows: TGTGCCATCTATCCAGGGGGACATGAGCAGTTCTTC.

The chain joins TRBV6-5 to TRBJ2-2; D gene uncertain. V shed 7 bases and J shed 3 bases, with 12 bases lying between them. CDR1 and CDR2 (germline): MNHEY, SVGAGI. The CDR3 runs to 14 residues. The chain's CDR3 is CASTPMGHTGELFF. CDR3 coding DNA: TGTGCCAGCACCCCGATGGGCCACACCGGGGAGCTGTTTTTT.

The CDR3 spells CASIQTNTGELFF. The CDR3 nucleotides read TGTGCCAGCATTCAAACGAACACCGGGGAGCTGTTTTTT. The rearrangement uses TRBV6-5 and TRBJ2-2; D unclear. Germline assignment: CDR1 MNHEY and CDR2 SVGAGI. There are 13 residues in the CDR3. The V and J ends lost 7 bases and 0 bases respectively, with 6 bases between them.

V gene TRBV6-6 combines with J gene TRBJ2-1; TRBD2 matches at 10 bases. The V gene's germline CDR1 is MNHNY and CDR2 SVGAGI (reference sequence). The CDR3 length is 15 residues. V dropped 8 bases and J dropped 3; count of bases not matched to a gene: 7. This CDR3 reads CASEAGGVRYNEQFF. The CDR3 nucleotides read TGTGCCAGCGAAGCGGGAGGGGTCCGCTACAATGAGCAGTTCTTC.

The chain carries TRBV28 and TRBJ1-1; weak D call: TRBD1 (6 bases). CDR1 and CDR2 from the germline V gene are MDHEN and SYDVKM. The CDR3 is 14 amino acids. Trimming stripped 8 bases from V and 4 bases from J, with 17 bases between. The chain's CDR3 is CASVKGGSGTEAFF. The CDR3 DNA reads as TGTGCCAGCGTCAAGGGGGGCTCGGGCACTGAAGCTTTCTTT.

V is TRBV2 and J is TRBJ2-3, with a tentative D call TRBD2 (6 bases). Trimming stripped 0 bases from V and 2 bases from J, with 12 bases between. Germline loops: CDR1 SNHLY, CDR2 FYNNEI. CDR3 size: 16 residues. The CDR3: CASSEATASATDTQYF. CDR3 DNA: TGTGCCAGCAGTGAAGCGACGGCTAGCGCCACAGATACGCAGTATTTT. Drawing the rest from reference TRBV2 and TRBJ2-3, the complete variable domain is EPEVTQTPSHQVTQMGQEVILRCVPISNHLYFYWYRQILGQKVEFLVSFYNNEISEKSEIFDDQFSVERPDGSNFTLKIRSTKLEDSAMYFCASSEATASATDTQYFGPGTRLTVL.

The chain uses TRBV6-6 and TRBJ2-1, with D tentatively TRBD1 (5 bases). The CDR3 loop spans 15 amino acids. The germline V gene has CDR1 MNHNY and CDR2 SVGAGI (reference sequence). Trimming left V 4 bases short and J 0 bases short, with 10 bases between. CDR3 amino acids: CASSLGASSYNEQFF. The CDR3 coding sequence is TGTGCCAGCAGTTTAGGGGCTAGCTCCTACAATGAGCAGTTCTTC.

V is TRBV28 and J is TRBJ2-3; 7 bases are a match to TRBD2. After removal of 4 bases from V and 4 bases from J, the junction contained 8 bases not matched to a gene. Looked up from germline, CDR1 is MDHEN and CDR2 is SYDVKM. The CDR3 spans 15 residues. CDR3 coding DNA: TGTGCCAGCAGTTCAGCGGGACCCAGACCAGATACGCAGTATTTT. Residues: CASSSAGPRPDTQYF.

This sequence joins TRBV19 and TRBJ2-7, with D unresolved. CDR1 is LNHDA, CDR2 SQIVND, per germline (reference sequence). The V end lost 8 bases, the J end lost 0 bases, and 11 bases lay between the germline ends. The CDR3 length is 13 residues. The CDR3 DNA reads TGTGCCAGTGCCGGCTGGAGCTCCTACGAGCAGTACTTC. It encodes CASAGWSSYEQYF.

The chain employs TRBV11-3 and TRBJ2-2; no clear D. The CDR3 runs to 14 residues. V dropped 0 bases and J dropped 7 bases, with 9 bases sitting between them. Germline loops: CDR1 SGHNT, CDR2 YENEEA. The CDR3 sequence is CASSLDGRFGELFF. The CDR3 bases are TGTGCCAGCAGCTTAGATGGAAGGTTCGGGGAGCTGTTTTTT.

In this sample, this clone turned up once. V is TRBV21-1 and J is TRBJ1-3; whether TRBD1, the table's D call, matches the DNA was not checked. TRBV21-1 is a listed pseudogene. This CDR3 comprises 16 residues. Here the CDR3 reads CASSKDTGAQRNTIYF. The CDR3 region has the DNA TGTGCCAGCAGCAAAGATACAGGGGCACAGAGAAACACCATATATTTT.

The V gene is TRBV5-6, the J gene TRBJ1-5; D perhaps matches TRBD1 (5 bases). Trimming pared 0 bases from V and 0 bases from J, leaving 10 bases between. The germline gives CDR1 SGHDT, CDR2 YYEEEE. The CDR3 extends over 16 amino acids. CDR3 bases: TGTGCCAGCAGCTTGGCACAGGCAAATAGCAATCAGCCCCAGCATTTT. It is translated as CASSLAQANSNQPQHF.

The chain carries TRBV6-5 and TRBJ2-7; D might be TRBD2 (6 bases). Germline assignment: CDR1 MNHEY and CDR2 SVGAGI. Trimming stripped 5 bases from V and 0 bases from J, with 11 bases between. The CDR3 length is 14 residues. CDR3 in amino acids: CASSAEGISYEQYF. The CDR3 nucleotides read TGTGCCAGCAGTGCGGAGGGGATCTCCTACGAGCAGTACTTC.

The chain uses TRBV28 and TRBJ2-7; the D gene is possibly TRBD2 (5 bases). The germline V gene has CDR1 MDHEN and CDR2 SYDVKM. V dropped 2 bases and J dropped 9 bases, with 20 bases sitting between them. The CDR3 is 15 amino acids. CDR3 coding DNA: TGTGCCAGCAGTTTACCAGCGGCGGGCCGCGTTATGCAGTACTTC. Amino acids: CASSLPAAGRVMQYF. Full variable domain (outside the CDR3, taken from reference TRBV28 and TRBJ2-7): DVKVTQSSRYLVKRTGEKVFLECVQDMDHENMFWYRQDPGLGLRLIYFSYDVKMKEKGDIPEGYSVSREKKERFSLILESASTNQTSMYLCASSLPAAGRVMQYFGPGTRLTVT.

The gene calls are TRBV18 and TRBJ2-7, with D perhaps TRBD1 (5 bases). The CDR3 contains 14 residues. V was trimmed by 4 bases and J by 6 bases, leaving 16 bases between them. From germline, CDR1 is KGHSH and CDR2 LQKENI. CDR3: CASSLGITRGEQYF. As DNA, the CDR3 is TGTGCCAGCTCACTGGGCATTACAAGGGGCGAGCAGTACTTC.

V gene TRBV6-1 combines with J gene TRBJ2-3; a possible D gene is TRBD2 (7 bases). Trimming stripped 7 bases from V and 6 bases from J, with 11 bases between. The CDR3 totals 12 residues. Germline V gene data show CDR1 as MNHNS and CDR2 as SASEGT. The CDR3 DNA is TGTGCCAGCATCTGGGGGGGCGATACGCAGTATTTT. This codes for CASIWGGDTQYF.

In this sample, this clone turned up once. The chain joins TRBV4-1 to TRBJ2-7; D remains ambiguous. V was clipped by 3 bases and J by 5 bases, with 17 bases between them. There are 15 residues in the CDR3. CDR1 is MGHRA, CDR2 YSYEKL, per germline. The CDR3 DNA sequence: TGCGCCAGCAGCCAGCCTACCAGGACGAGCCACGAGCAGTACTTC. Protein: CASSQPTRTSHEQYF.